Following are 3 T cell receptor beta chains from one sample sequenced in a study of a mutant IDH1 vaccine in newly diagnosed glioma. These receptors lack a known antigen. The time point is: week 5, during vaccination. Every vaccination contained 300 ug of the mutant IDH1 20-mer peptide and was paired with topical imiquimod. Repertoires were generated with immunoSEQ multiplex PCR, while TCRdb's copy carries only in-frame clones and drops some. The sample consists of approximately 38,000 clones, 80% to 90% of them appearing once. This material consisted of PBMCs, taken from a glioma patient whose treatment included an IDH1 peptide vaccine. These receptors all stem from a man in his forties or fifties with glioma.

V usage is TRBV7-9 and J usage is TRBJ1-2, with D tentatively TRBD1 (5 bases). V lost 7 bases to trimming and J lost 2 bases, with 11 bases between them. The CDR3 loop spans 13 amino acids. Germline V gene data show CDR1 as SEHNR and CDR2 as FQNEAQ (reference sequence). The CDR3 loop is CASTRGENYGYTF. The CDR3 DNA follows: TGTGCCAGCACCCGGGGGGAGAACTATGGCTACACCTTC. Using reference TRBV7-9 and TRBJ1-2 for the parts outside the CDR3, the full variable domain is DTGVSQNPRHKITKRGQNVTFRCDPISEHNRLYWYRQTLGQGPEFLTYFQNEAQLEKSRLLSDRFSAERPKGSFSTLEIQRTEQGDSAMYLCASTRGENYGYTFGSGTRLTVV.

The chain employs TRBV2 and TRBJ1-4, with TRBD1 identical over 7 bases. V shed 1 base and J 3 bases; nucleotides not matched to a gene: 8. Per germline, CDR1 SNHLY and CDR2 FYNNEI. CDR3 length: 17 amino acids. CDR3 sequence (DNA): TGTGCCAGCAGTGAAGTAGACAGGGTTCGGTCTAATGAAAAACTGTTTTTT. This translates into CASSEVDRVRSNEKLFF.

This sequence joins TRBV15 and TRBJ2-3; 9 bases line up with TRBD2. Germline trimming cut 1 base from V and 2 bases from J; bases unmatched to any gene: 7. There are 17 residues in the CDR3. Per germline, CDR1 LNHNV and CDR2 YYDKDF (reference sequence). CDR3 sequence (DNA): TGTGCCACCAGCAGAGCTCCTAGCGGGGCCTACACAGATACGCAGTATTTT. It codes for CATSRAPSGAYTDTQYF.